This T cell receptor (beta chain) came from a study of regulatory T cells in long-lasting Graves disease. Library construction for TCR beta used iRepertoire HTBI primers and Arm-PCR of CDR3 regions. TCRdb reanalysed the multiplex PCR reads using MiXCR and keeps one entry per CDR3 protein. Among approximately 360,000 distinct CDR3 sequences listed, 10% to 15% were seen once. This clonotype was detected many times. Trimming removed 7 bases at V and 5 bases at J, with 11 bases between. This CDR3 contains 13 residues. Germline V gene data show CDR1 as MDHEN and CDR2 as SYDVKM. As for time point: newly diagnosed GD, antithyroid drugs for less than 3 months. With RNA extracted from PBMCs as input, the TCR library was made. These same records also appear under a second study, on T cells in Graves' hyperthyroidism and ophthalmopathy. That paper adds: HTBI primers were used for first-round RT-PCR of the TCR CDR3. Most expanded thyroid clonotypes above 0.001 recurred in blood.

The chain joins TRBV28 to TRBJ2-2; D is possibly TRBD1 or TRBD2 (5 bases each). The material sequenced was peripheral blood mononuclear cells (PBMCs), taken at new diagnosis, from a patient treated with antithyroid drugs. The origin of this receptor is a woman aged 18-29 years with Graves disease. CDR3 amino acids: CASTPGLTGELFF. The CDR3 nucleotides are TGTGCCAGCACCCCGGGGCTGACCGGGGAGCTGTTTTTT.